This TCR beta chain was sequenced for a study of control samples from healthy donors and cancer patients. The table came from immunoSEQ multiplex PCR; TCRdb's copy has only in-frame clones and leaves some out. The table records 350,000 to 450,000 clones, around 90% of them present only once. Germline lookup yields CDR1 MGHRA and CDR2 YSYEKL. The CDR3 is made up of 12 amino acids. The V gene lost 2 bases and the J gene lost 2 bases, with 4 bases spanning the gap. Sequenced: PBMCs. This rearrangement joins TRBV4-1 to TRBJ2-7; D unclear. The receptor comes from a man in his forties with head and neck cancer. In nucleotides, the CDR3 is TGCGCCAGCAGCCAATATACCTACGAGCAGTACTTC. This sequence encodes CASSQYTYEQYF.